This is a list of T cell receptor beta chains from one sample in a study of blood T cell repertoires in COVID-19. Sequencing was performed with immunoSEQ multiplex PCR; in TCRdb, only in-frame clones are kept and a portion is missing. The sample lists 220,000 or so clones, 75% to 90% occurring once. What was sequenced was PBMCs or T cells enriched from blood (not recorded which). The receptor set was obtained from a woman between 18 and 29 years old in a cohort exposed to, infected with or recovered from COVID-19 (not recorded which). Each CDR3 is given with its conserved first and last residue. The D gene is left open where the match is weak. The size entry is marked missing in some rows and otherwise reads once, few, many or a size class.

D	size	V	length	J	CDR3	DNA
.	.	TRBV7-3	14	TRBJ2-5	CASSPTGLQETQYF	TGTGCCAGCAGCCCTACAGGGCTGCAAGAGACCCAGTACTTC
.	.	TRBV19	15	TRBJ1-2	CASTSMDGAGYGYTF	TGTGCCAGTACCTCCATGGATGGGGCAGGCTATGGCTACACCTTC
.	.	TRBV5-1	13	TRBJ2-1	CASSVGQNNEQFF	TGCGCCAGCAGCGTTGGACAGAACAATGAGCAGTTCTTC
TRBD1	few	TRBV7-9	15	TRBJ2-7	CASSFSRDRGYEQYF	TGTGCCAGCAGCTTTAGTCGGGACAGGGGGTACGAGCAGTACTTC
.	.	TRBV4-1	14	TRBJ2-2	CASSQGPSTGELFF	TGCGCCAGCAGCCAAGGCCCCAGCACCGGGGAGCTGTTTTTT
.	once	TRBV5-1	16	TRBJ1-4	CASSSISRGGNEKLFF	TGCGCCAGCAGCTCTATCAGCCGAGGGGGAAATGAAAAACTGTTTTTT
TRBD1	.	TRBV13	15	TRBJ2-7	CASSFPGTGEAEQYF	TGTGCCAGCAGCTTCCCCGGGACAGGGGAGGCCGAGCAGTACTTC
.	.	TRBV10-3	14	TRBJ2-3	CAIEGGDGTDTQYF	TGTGCCATCGAAGGAGGGGATGGCACAGATACGCAGTATTTT
.	few	TRBV9	15	TRBJ1-6	CASSPPPGLNSPLHF	TGTGCCAGCAGCCCCCCCCCAGGGTTGAATTCACCCCTCCACTTT
.	.	TRBV25-1	14	TRBJ2-1	CASSLGRNVNEQFF	TGTGCCAGCAGTCTCGGGAGAAACGTCAATGAGCAGTTCTTC
.	few	TRBV5-4	15	TRBJ2-5	CASSAGTAHGETQYF	TGTGCCAGCAGCGCGGGGACTGCACACGGGGAGACCCAGTACTTC
.	.	TRBV14	14	TRBJ2-1	CASSPFSGYNEQFF	TGTGCCAGCAGCCCCTTTAGCGGATACAATGAGCAGTTCTTC
.	.	TRBV29-1	12	TRBJ2-7	CSVEEGLYEQYF	TGCAGCGTTGAAGAGGGACTGTACGAGCAGTACTTC
TRBD2	.	TRBV9	17	TRBJ2-2	CASSPETSGIGTGELFF	TGTGCCAGCAGCCCGGAGACTAGCGGGATAGGTACCGGGGAGCTGTTTTTT
TRBD2	.	TRBV6-6	15	TRBJ2-1	CASSWSGGAYNEQFF	TGTGCCAGCAGTTGGAGCGGGGGGGCTTACAATGAGCAGTTCTTC
TRBD1	once	TRBV9	17	TRBJ1-6	CASSPGTGRFTNSPLHF	TGTGCCAGCAGCCCCGGGACAGGGAGATTTACTAATTCACCCCTCCACTTT
.	.	TRBV5-1	13	TRBJ2-7	CASSGDNSYEQYF	TGCGCCAGCAGCGGCGACAACTCCTACGAGCAGTACTTC
TRBD1	.	TRBV11-2	20	TRBJ1-3	CASSLDHVQTGTGLGNTIYF	TGTGCCAGCAGCTTAGATCATGTCCAAACCGGGACAGGGCTTGGAAACACCATATATTTT
TRBD2	.	TRBV2	15	TRBJ2-7	CASSGGGLAGPEQYF	TGTGCCAGCAGTGGGGGTGGACTAGCGGGTCCCGAGCAGTACTTC
.	few	TRBV3-1/TRBV3-2	16	TRBJ1-1	CASSQDLRQMNTEAFF	TGTGCCAGCAGCCAAGATCTTCGACAGATGAACACTGAAGCTTTCTTT
TRBD2	.	TRBV11-2	17	TRBJ2-1	CASSPRASSGSMYEQFF	TGTGCCAGCAGCCCCCGAGCTTCTAGCGGGAGTATGTATGAGCAGTTCTTC
.	.	TRBV7-8	15	TRBJ1-3	CASSLEGRVGNTIYF	TGTGCCAGCAGCTTAGAGGGCAGGGTTGGAAACACCATATATTTT
.	.	TRBV5-1	14	TRBJ2-2	CASSLEATAGELFF	TGCGCCAGCAGCTTGGAAGCAACTGCCGGGGAGCTGTTTTTT
.	.	TRBV25-1	15	TRBJ2-1	CASTDYSGSNNEQFF	TGTGCCAGCACTGACTATTCCGGGAGCAACAATGAGCAGTTCTTC
.	.	TRBV18	17	TRBJ2-7	CASSPLSGTGSSYEQYF	TGTGCCAGCTCACCACTGTCAGGCACGGGGAGTTCCTACGAGCAGTACTTC
.	.	TRBV5-4	13	TRBJ2-7	CASSLETQDEQYF	TGTGCCAGCAGCTTGGAAACCCAGGACGAGCAGTACTTC
TRBD1	once	TRBV3-1/TRBV3-2	16	TRBJ2-3	CASSPPSTGVTDTQYF	TGTGCCAGCAGCCCCCCCTCTACAGGGGTGACAGATACGCAGTATTTT
.	.	TRBV27	16	TRBJ1-5	CASSLSRQAGNQPQHF	TGTGCCAGCAGTTTATCGAGACAGGCCGGAAATCAGCCCCAGCATTTT
TRBD1	.	TRBV5-1	16	TRBJ1-2	CASSSSGQTLKYGYTF	TGCGCCAGCAGCTCATCGGGACAGACTCTAAAGTATGGCTACACCTTC
.	.	TRBV19	13	TRBJ2-7	CASSETTLGEQYF	TGTGCCAGTAGTGAGACTACCCTGGGGGAGCAGTACTTC
.	.	TRBV28	12	TRBJ2-7	CASSLNSYEQYF	TGTGCCAGCAGTTTAAACAGCTACGAGCAGTACTTC
.	.	TRBV28	14	TRBJ1-4	CASSFTQANEKLFF	TGTGCCAGCAGTTTTACCCAGGCTAATGAAAAACTGTTTTTT
.	.	TRBV6-4	13	TRBJ1-1	CASSDLSVPEAFF	TGTGCCAGCAGTGACCTATCCGTCCCTGAAGCTTTCTTT
TRBD1	.	TRBV30	15	TRBJ1-3	CAWSGDRASGNTIYF	TGTGCCTGGAGCGGGGACAGGGCCTCTGGAAACACCATATATTTT
.	.	TRBV6-5	12	TRBJ1-1	CASTHGGAEAFF	TGTGCCAGCACCCACGGAGGGGCTGAAGCTTTCTTT
.	once	TRBV5-1	13	TRBJ2-5	CASAKGDQETQYF	TGCGCCAGCGCAAAAGGAGACCAAGAGACCCAGTACTTC
.	.	TRBV24-1	13	TRBJ1-5	CATSDSAGEAQHF	TGTGCCACCAGTGATTCCGCCGGGGAAGCCCAGCATTTT
.	.	TRBV18	15	TRBJ1-2	CASLRSGMQDYGYTF	TGTGCCAGCCTACGGTCGGGGATGCAGGACTATGGCTACACCTTC
TRBD1	.	TRBV9	13	TRBJ1-2	CASSARGEGGYTF	TGTGCCAGCAGCGCCAGGGGGGAAGGTGGCTACACCTTC